The source of this T cell receptor (beta chain) is a study of blood T cell repertoires in COVID-19. For the study at large: Spain, Italy and the United States supplied samples that represented acute and convalescent COVID-19. The analysed material was cDNA or gDNA that came from T cells, B-cell-depleted T cells, or PBMCs.

On this clone itself: Other DNA sequences in the same sample also yield this CDR3.

There are 13 residues in the CDR3. The germline CDR1 and CDR2 sequences are MNHEY and SVGAGI. V shed 6 bases, J shed 4 bases, and the junction held 2 bases outside the gene matches. The method was immunoSEQ multiplex PCR; TCRdb's version includes in-frame clones alone and lacks a portion of them. The table includes roughly 190,000 clones, around four fifths detected once. The sequenced sample was peripheral blood. V is TRBV6-5 and J is TRBJ1-5; 8 nucleotides line up with TRBD1. The receptor was derived from a woman aged 40 to 55 with acute or convalescent COVID-19. CDR3 DNA sequence: TGTGCCAGCAGAAGACAGGGGAATCAGCCCCAGCATTTT. Translating gives CASRRQGNQPQHF.